Reported below is one TCR beta chain. Profiled with immunoSEQ multiplex PCR; TCRdb holds only in-frame clones, not every one. The sample holds some 170,000 clones, 86% seen once. The V gene lost 8 bases and the J gene lost 2 bases, with 14 bases spanning the gap. The CDR3 length is 13 residues. Per germline, CDR1 SQVTM and CDR2 ANQGSEA. This sample was taken from a study of cytomegalovirus exposure and HLA in healthy donors. This receptor was identified in a man aged 25 to 40 in good health and CMV-seropositive. The gene calls are TRBV29-1 and TRBJ2-3; tentatively, D is TRBD1 (6 bases). Material for sequencing was PBMCs. The CDR3 protein is CSPRQENTDTQYF. For the CDR3, the DNA is TGCAGCCCGAGACAGGAAAACACAGATACGCAGTATTTT.